The clone carrying this TCR beta chain appeared a few times. Its antigen is unknown. These data are taken from a study of cytomegalovirus exposure and HLA in healthy donors. Study outcomes and limitations: Later analysis identified several of the most significant clusters that appeared linked to common viral pathogens.

Unrecorded immune exposures were likely, despite nominal health at sampling. 60 Vbeta and 13 Jbeta primers were used in PCR. Measured with immunoSEQ multiplex PCR; TCRdb has only the in-frame clones, and not every one. Found here are approximately 150,000 clones, about 70% of them singletons; the top ten hold over 9.5%. V shed 7 bases, J shed 6 bases, and the junction held 5 bases outside the gene matches. The germline V gene has CDR1 SNHLY and CDR2 FYNNEI. This CDR3 spans 14 amino acids. Sequenced input: PBMCs. This chain links TRBV2 with TRBJ2-1, with 11 bases lining up with TRBD2. The sequence was obtained from a man aged 25 to 40 in good health and CMV-seropositive. The CDR3 DNA reads TGTGCCAGCACTGGACTAGCGGGTACCAATGAGCAGTTCTTC. It specifies CASTGLAGTNEQFF. Based on the CDR3 plus reference TRBV2 and TRBJ2-1, the full variable domain is EPEVTQTPSHQVTQMGQEVILRCVPISNHLYFYWYRQILGQKVEFLVSFYNNEISEKSEIFDDQFSVERPDGSNFTLKIRSTKLEDSAMYFCASTGLAGTNEQFFGPGTRLTVL.